This T cell receptor beta chain was captured by sequencing in a study of blood T cell repertoires in COVID-19. For the study at large: The United States, Italy and Spain supplied acute and convalescent COVID-19 samples.

Individuals in the exposed group had encountered a COVID-19 case within 2 weeks preceding study entry. The protocol was immunoSEQ multiplex PCR, while the TCRdb copy is restricted to in-frame clones and leaves out a portion. Here the sample spans roughly 250,000 clones, around nine tenths being singletons. The CDR3 loop spans 16 amino acids. The V gene's germline CDR1 is MDHEN and CDR2 SYDVKM. Trimming shortened V by 5 bases and J by 5 bases, and 16 bases separated the two germline ends. The receptor's source is a woman aged 40 to 55 who had been exposed to COVID-19. The V call is TRBV28, the J call TRBJ1-6; D might be TRBD1 (5 bases). Material: PBMCs or T cells enriched from blood (not recorded which). The DNA for the CDR3 is TGTGCCAGCAGTACTGCCCAGGGATCCCATAATTCACCCCTCCACTTT. Translation: CASSTAQGSHNSPLHF.